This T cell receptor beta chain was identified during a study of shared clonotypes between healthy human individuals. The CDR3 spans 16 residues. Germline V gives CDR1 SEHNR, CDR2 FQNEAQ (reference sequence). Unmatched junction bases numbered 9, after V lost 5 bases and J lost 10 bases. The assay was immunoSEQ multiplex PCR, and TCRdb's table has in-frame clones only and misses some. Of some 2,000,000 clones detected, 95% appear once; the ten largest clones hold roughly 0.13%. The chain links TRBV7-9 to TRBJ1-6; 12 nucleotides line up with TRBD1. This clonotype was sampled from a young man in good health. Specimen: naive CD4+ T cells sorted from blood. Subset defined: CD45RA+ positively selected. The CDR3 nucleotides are TGTGCCAGCAGCCCCGGGACAGGGGGCGCAGGGTCACCCCTCCACTTT. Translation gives CASSPGTGGAGSPLHF.